The next 11 T cell receptor beta chains were all read from a single sample in a study of vaccination and CD4 T cells after COVID-19. Cultured CD4+ T cells had their DNA profiled by the Oncomine TCR Beta short-read assay. TCRdb itself ran the PCR reads through MiXCR, one entry per CDR3 protein. The sample lists some 8,600 distinct CDR3 sequences, 60% seen once, with about 29% in the top ten. No cognate antigen is known for these TCRs. Treatment described: approximately 9-day PBMC culture with coronavirus spike peptide pools or control peptides (ViraFEST assay). The sequenced sample consisted of CD4+ T cells from blood, cultured in vitro. These receptor sequences come from a human donor who had recovered from COVID-19.

This clonotype was detected a few times. The chain couples TRBV12-3 or TRBV12-4 to TRBJ2-7; D may be TRBD1 (6 bases). The ends were cut back, 6 bases at V and 3 bases at J, with 12 bases in the middle. The CDR3 totals 13 residues. CDR3 sequence: CASSPGQLYEQYF. DNA for the CDR3: TGTGCCAGCAGCCCTGGACAGCTCTACGAGCAGTACTTC.

The genes are TRBV7-2 and TRBJ1-4; 8 bases fit TRBD1. This CDR3 is built from 14 residues. The trim removed 6 bases at V and 5 bases at J, leaving 5 bases unmatched. Germline V lookup: CDR1 SGHTA, CDR2 FQGNSA. The CDR3 is CASSNGQGNEKLFF. Written as DNA, the CDR3 is TGTGCCAGCAGTAATGGACAGGGCAATGAAAAACTGTTTTTT. The entire variable domain, with the rest obtained from reference TRBV7-2 and TRBJ1-4, is as follows: GAGVSQSPSNKVTEKGKDVELRCDPISGHTALYWYRQSLGQGLEFLIYFQGNSAPDKSGLPSDRFSAERTGGSVSTLTIQRTQQEDSAVYLCASSNGQGNEKLFFGSGTQLSVL.

The table lists this clonotype with a few counts. This chain uses TRBV20-1 with TRBJ1-2; 7 nucleotides match TRBD1. Losses at the gene ends were 6 bases for V and 0 bases for J; bases not matched to a gene: 7. The V gene's germline CDR1 is DFQATT and CDR2 SNEGSKA (reference sequence). The CDR3 spans 14 residues. This CDR3 is CSARTGSSNYGYTF. CDR3 DNA: TGCAGTGCCAGGACAGGTTCTTCTAACTATGGCTACACCTTC.

This chain connects TRBV5-1 to TRBJ1-2; 7 nucleotides line up with TRBD1. The CDR3 consists of 14 residues. CDR1 is SGHRS and CDR2 is YFSETQ in the germline V gene. Trimming took 4 bases from V and 6 from J; bases not matched to a gene: 9. CDR3 in DNA: TGCGCCAGCAGCAGGGTAACAGGGGCTGATGGCTACACCTTC. It translates to CASSRVTGADGYTF.

The table lists this clonotype with a count of one. The chain recombines TRBV7-3 with TRBJ2-3; maybe TRBD2 (5 bases). CDR1 is SGHTA, CDR2 FQGTGA, per germline. This CDR3 comprises 16 residues. Trimming shortened V by 2 bases and J by 6 bases, and 18 bases separated the two germline ends. The CDR3 spells CASSLGHQLGLDTQYF. CDR3 sequence (DNA): TGTGCCAGCAGCTTAGGTCATCAACTAGGCTTGGATACGCAGTATTTT.

Written as DNA, the CDR3 is TGTGCCAGCAGCTTAGATGGCGGGAAACTCGGTAGTGAGCAGTTCTTC. Its translation: CASSLDGGKLGSEQFF. The chain links TRBV7-2 to TRBJ2-1; possibly TRBD2 for D (6 bases). The CDR3 consists of 16 residues. Germline lookup yields CDR1 SGHTA and CDR2 FQGNSA. Trimming left V 1 base short and J 9 bases short, with 19 bases between.

This clonotype was observed a handful of times. V gene TRBV20-1 combines with J gene TRBJ2-1; 7 bases match TRBD2. The CDR3 covers 13 residues. CDR1 DFQATT and CDR2 SNEGSKA come from the germline V gene (reference sequence). The CDR3 reads CSTGTTTYNEQFF. The CDR3, as DNA: TGCAGCACTGGGACTACCACCTACAATGAGCAGTTCTTC.

The V and J genes are TRBV25-1 and TRBJ1-1; D possibly corresponds to TRBD1 (5 bases). The germline V and J ends were trimmed by 6 bases and 5 bases, with 13 bases remaining between them. The CDR3 contains 13 residues. Germline CDR1 and CDR2: MGHDK and SYGVNS. The CDR3, as DNA: TGTGCCAGCAGCAAAGACCGGGGGACTGAAGCTTTCTTT. Translated: CASSKDRGTEAFF.

Notes on this clonotype: One end of the junction is discordant with germline, which a read error may explain. The CDR3 here is CASSLQVADTQYF. CDR3 nucleotides: TGTGCTAGCAGCTTGCAGGTGGCAGATACGCAGTATTTT. The chain recombines TRBV7-7 with TRBJ2-3; no clear D gene. Germline CDR1 SSHAT, CDR2 FNYEAQ (reference sequence). There are 13 residues in the CDR3. Complete variable domain (other parts from reference TRBV7-7 and TRBJ2-3): GAGVSQSPRYKVTKRGQDVTLRCDPISSHATLYWYQQALGQGPEFLTYFNYEAQPDKSGLPSDRFSAERPEGSISTLTIQRTEQRDSAMYRCASSLQVADTQYFGPGTRLTVL.

The V gene is TRBV21-1, the J gene TRBJ1-1. TRBV21-1 is termed a pseudogene. This CDR3 is built from 19 residues. The CDR3 here is CASSNDLFKDGTMDTEAFF. CDR3 nucleotides: TGTGCCAGCAGCAACGATCTCTTCAAGGACGGTACTATGGACACTGAAGCTTTCTTT.

The chain combines TRBV20-1 with TRBJ2-4; D is undetermined. The germline V gene encodes CDR1 DFQATT and CDR2 SNEGSKA (reference sequence). V dropped 4 bases and J dropped 0 bases, with 13 bases sitting between them. CDR3 size: 15 residues. The CDR3 DNA follows: TGCAGTGCTAAGAGACGCACGACAGCCAAAAACATTCAGTACTTC. Translated: CSAKRRTTAKNIQYF.